Listed below are T cell receptor beta chains from one sample, sequenced in a study of blood T cell repertoires in COVID-19. Sequencing was performed with immunoSEQ multiplex PCR; in TCRdb, only in-frame clones are kept and a portion is missing. The data contain approximately 180,000 clones, about 91% of them seen just once; the ten biggest clones take up about 2.2%. What was sequenced was PBMCs or T cells enriched from blood (not recorded which). The receptors here all came from a woman in her forties with acute COVID-19. The CDR3 runs from the conserved cysteine through the conserved F or W. The D gene is left open where the match is weak. A row's size may be missing; if present it is once, few, many or a size class.

TRBV6-5	TRBJ2-7	NA	NA	16	TGTGCCAGCAGTTACTCGAACCCTCAGCTGACTTACGAGCAGTACTTC	CASSYSNPQLTYEQYF
TRBV5-4	TRBJ1-2	NA	TRBD1	15	TGTGCCAGCAGCCCCCGGGGACAGGGGATCAGCGGCTACACCTTC	CASSPRGQGISGYTF
TRBV15	TRBJ2-3	NA	NA	16	TGTGCCACCAGCAGAGATCTTGGCGGAGACACAGATACGCAGTATTTT	CATSRDLGGDTDTQYF
TRBV5-1	TRBJ2-5	once	TRBD2	17	TGCGCCAGCAGCCCGAGACTAGCGGGGGTTGCTGGGGAGACCCAGTACTTC	CASSPRLAGVAGETQYF
TRBV5-1	TRBJ2-3	NA	TRBD1	19	TGCGCCAGAAAGCCGCGGGACAGGCCTATTTACTCTAGCACAGATACGCAGTATTTT	CARKPRDRPIYSSTDTQYF
TRBV19	TRBJ1-4	NA	NA	15	TGTGCCAGTAGTGGGCCGGGAGTAACTAATGAAAAACTGTTTTTT	CASSGPGVTNEKLFF
TRBV19	TRBJ1-4	NA	TRBD1	15	TGTGCCAGTAGTCCCCCAGGGGGCTATGGTGAAAAACTGTTTTTT	CASSPPGGYGEKLFF
TRBV18	TRBJ2-2	NA	NA	19	TGTGCCAGCTCACCTAAAGTCGTCTTGGGGCCCGCGAACACCGGGGAGCTGTTTTTT	CASSPKVVLGPANTGELFF
TRBV5-1	TRBJ2-1	NA	NA	11	TGCGCCAGCAGCCTAGGACTTGAGCAGTTCTTC	CASSLGLEQFF
TRBV28	TRBJ1-1	NA	NA	14	TGTGCCAGCAGTTTATCTGTCGGGGGCACTGAAGCTTTCTTT	CASSLSVGGTEAFF
TRBV19	TRBJ2-2	NA	TRBD1	14	TGTGCCACCCACCGACAGGGGCGGACCGGGGAGCTGTTTTTT	CATHRQGRTGELFF
TRBV11-2	TRBJ2-7	NA	TRBD2	17	TGTGCCAGCAGCTTAGACCATTCCGGGGGGATCTCCTACGAGCAGTACTTC	CASSLDHSGGISYEQYF
TRBV21-1	TRBJ2-7	NA	NA	19	TGTGCCAGCAGCAAAGTGAGGGTGACAGGGGGCGACGATTCTTACGAGCAGTACTTC	CASSKVRVTGGDDSYEQYF
TRBV13	TRBJ1-1	NA	NA	14	TGTGCCAGCAGCCCGCTTGGGGGGGACCCTGAAGCTTTCTTT	CASSPLGGDPEAFF
TRBV29-1	TRBJ1-2	NA	NA	13	TGCAGCGTAGCCCGGAGAAGTAACTATGGCTACACCTTC	CSVARRSNYGYTF
TRBV15	TRBJ1-2	NA	TRBD1	14	TGTGCCACCAGCCGAGGGACAGGGGACGATGGCTACACCTTC	CATSRGTGDDGYTF
TRBV4-3	TRBJ2-1	NA	NA	17	TGCGCCAGCAGCCAAGATCTGTTGCGTCCCCATTACAATGAGCAGTTCTTC	CASSQDLLRPHYNEQFF
TRBV19	TRBJ2-5	NA	NA	18	TGTGCCAGTAGTATCCGGCAAGCCAGTCTAGGCATCGAAGAGACCCAGTACTTC	CASSIRQASLGIEETQYF
TRBV7-2	TRBJ2-3	NA	NA	16	TGTGCCAGCAGCCCCCCCGGGACAAAATACACAGATACGCAGTATTTT	CASSPPGTKYTDTQYF
TRBV28	TRBJ1-1	NA	TRBD1	15	TGTGCCAGCAGTTTGCCGGGACAGATTAACACTGAAGCTTTCTTT	CASSLPGQINTEAFF
TRBV11-1	TRBJ1-1	NA	NA	16	TGTGCCAGCAGCCCAAGAAAAACAGGCAGGAACACTGAAGCTTTCTTT	CASSPRKTGRNTEAFF
TRBV6-1	TRBJ2-2	few	TRBD2	15	TGTGCCAGCAGTGATAGCGGGAGTGGCACCGGGGAGCTGTTTTTT	CASSDSGSGTGELFF
TRBV3-1/TRBV3-2	TRBJ1-1	NA	TRBD1	15	TGTGCCAGCACCCAGGGGGGGCCTTTGAACACTGAAGCTTTCTTT	CASTQGGPLNTEAFF
TRBV7-2	TRBJ2-2	NA	NA	14	TGTGCCAGCAGTGACAGGACCAACACCGGGGAGCTGTTTTTT	CASSDRTNTGELFF
TRBV13	TRBJ2-5	NA	TRBD2	17	TGTGCCAGCAGCTTAGGCGGTAGCGGGGGGGCCGCGAAGACCCAGTACTTC	CASSLGGSGGAAKTQYF
TRBV5-4	TRBJ2-1	NA	TRBD2	17	TGTGCCAGCAGCTTGGCCTCGGGAGGTCGATCCTACAATGAGCAGTTCTTC	CASSLASGGRSYNEQFF
TRBV4-1	TRBJ1-2	NA	TRBD1	16	TGCGCCAGCAGCCTAGGACAGGGCCCCCTAGGCTATGGCTACACCTTC	CASSLGQGPLGYGYTF
TRBV6-5	TRBJ2-7	NA	TRBD2	15	TGTGCCAGCAGTTACTCGGCTAGCGGGAATACGGAGCAGTACTTC	CASSYSASGNTEQYF
TRBV4-2	TRBJ1-5	NA	NA	18	TGTGCCAGCAGCCAAGATCTGCGTCGGGGGGCGTTGGGCCAGCCCCAGCATTTT	CASSQDLRRGALGQPQHF
TRBV13	TRBJ2-7	NA	NA	13	TGTGCCAGCAGCTTAGTTGGCTTTAACGAGCAGTACTTC	CASSLVGFNEQYF